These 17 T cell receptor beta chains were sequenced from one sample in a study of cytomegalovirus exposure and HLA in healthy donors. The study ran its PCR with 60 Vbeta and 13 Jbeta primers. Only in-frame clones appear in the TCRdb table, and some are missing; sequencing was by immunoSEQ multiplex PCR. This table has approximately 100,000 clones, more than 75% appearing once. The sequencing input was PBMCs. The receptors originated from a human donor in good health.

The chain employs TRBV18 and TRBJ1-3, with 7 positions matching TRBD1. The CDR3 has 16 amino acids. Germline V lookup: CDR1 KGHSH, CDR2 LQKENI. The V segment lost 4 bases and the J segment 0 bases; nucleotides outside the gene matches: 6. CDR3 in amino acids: CASSHGDRSSGNTIYF. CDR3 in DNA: TGTGCCAGCTCACACGGGGACAGATCCTCTGGAAACACCATATATTTT. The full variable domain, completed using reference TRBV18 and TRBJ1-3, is NAGVMQNPRHLVRRRGQEARLRCSPMKGHSHVYWYRQLPEEGLKFMVYLQKENIIDESGMPKERFSAEFPKEGPSILRIQQVVRGDSAAYFCASSHGDRSSGNTIYFGEGSWLTVV.

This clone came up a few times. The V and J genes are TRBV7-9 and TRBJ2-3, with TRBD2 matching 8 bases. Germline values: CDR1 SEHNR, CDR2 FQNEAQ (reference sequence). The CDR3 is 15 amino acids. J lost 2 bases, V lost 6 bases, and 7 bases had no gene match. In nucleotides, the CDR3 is TGTGCCAGCAGTTCCGGGGGGGCTAACACAGATACGCAGTATTTT. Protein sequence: CASSSGGANTDTQYF.

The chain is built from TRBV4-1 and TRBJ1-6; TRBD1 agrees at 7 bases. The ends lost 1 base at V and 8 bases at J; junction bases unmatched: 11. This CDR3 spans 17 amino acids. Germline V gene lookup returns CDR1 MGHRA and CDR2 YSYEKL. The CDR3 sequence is CASSQVGQLPKHSPLHF. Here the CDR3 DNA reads TGCGCCAGCAGCCAAGTGGGACAGCTCCCTAAACATTCACCCCTCCACTTT.

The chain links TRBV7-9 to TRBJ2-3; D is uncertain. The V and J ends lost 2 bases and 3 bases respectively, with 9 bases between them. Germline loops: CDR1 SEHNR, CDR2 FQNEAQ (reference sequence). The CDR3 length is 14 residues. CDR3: CASSLRERTDTQYF. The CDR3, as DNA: TGTGCCAGCAGCTTACGAGAGAGAACAGATACGCAGTATTTT.

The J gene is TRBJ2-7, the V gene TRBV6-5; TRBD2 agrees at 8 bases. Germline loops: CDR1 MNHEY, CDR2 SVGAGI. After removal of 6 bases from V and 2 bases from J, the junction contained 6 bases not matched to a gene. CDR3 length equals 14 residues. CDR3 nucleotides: TGTGCCAGCAGGGGACTAGGGTCCACCTACGAGCAGTACTTC. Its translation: CASRGLGSTYEQYF.

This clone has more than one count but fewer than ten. The CDR3, as DNA: TGTGCCAGCAGCCGCCGACAGGGTTGGAATGAGCAGTTCTTC. Its translation: CASSRRQGWNEQFF. The chain employs TRBV7-2 and TRBJ2-1, with 7 bases identical to TRBD1. CDR3 length equals 14 residues. The ends lost 5 bases at V and 7 bases at J; junction bases unmatched: 8. The germline V gene has CDR1 SGHTA and CDR2 FQGNSA.

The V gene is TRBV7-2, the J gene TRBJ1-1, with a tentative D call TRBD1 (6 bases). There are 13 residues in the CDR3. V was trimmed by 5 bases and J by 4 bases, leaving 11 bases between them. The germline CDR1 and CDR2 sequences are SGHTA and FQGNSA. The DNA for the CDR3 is TGTGCCAGCAGCCCGCTAGGGGGCACTGAAGCTTTCTTT. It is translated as CASSPLGGTEAFF.

CDR3: CASSLTPMSGVMYYEQYF. The CDR3 coding sequence is TGTGCCAGCAGTTTAACCCCTATGAGCGGGGTTATGTACTACGAGCAGTACTTC. This rearrangement joins TRBV27 to TRBJ2-7; 7 bases are shared with TRBD2. Unmatched junction bases numbered 16, after V lost 2 bases and J lost 3 bases. The CDR3 spans 18 residues. Germline V gene lookup returns CDR1 MNHEY and CDR2 SMNVEV (reference sequence).

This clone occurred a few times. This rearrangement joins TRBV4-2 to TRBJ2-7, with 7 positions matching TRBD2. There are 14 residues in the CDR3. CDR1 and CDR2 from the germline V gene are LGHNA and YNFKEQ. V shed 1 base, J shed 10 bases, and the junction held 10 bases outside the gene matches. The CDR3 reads CASSQGGSLAHQYF. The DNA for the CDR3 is TGTGCCAGCAGCCAAGGGGGTTCACTAGCGCATCAGTACTTC.

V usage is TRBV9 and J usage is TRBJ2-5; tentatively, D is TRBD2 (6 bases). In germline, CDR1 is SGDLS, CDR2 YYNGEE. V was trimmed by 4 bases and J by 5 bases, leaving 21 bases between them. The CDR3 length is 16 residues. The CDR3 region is CASSPTLGGVQETQYF. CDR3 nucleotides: TGTGCCAGCAGCCCTACCTTGGGGGGTGTGCAGGAGACCCAGTACTTC.

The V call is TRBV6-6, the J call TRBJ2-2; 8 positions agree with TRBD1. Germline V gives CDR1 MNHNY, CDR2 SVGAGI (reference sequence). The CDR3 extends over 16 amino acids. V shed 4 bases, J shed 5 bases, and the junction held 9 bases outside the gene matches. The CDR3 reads CASSSPQGARTGELFF. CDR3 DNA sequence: TGTGCCAGCAGTTCCCCGCAGGGGGCAAGGACCGGGGAGCTGTTTTTT.

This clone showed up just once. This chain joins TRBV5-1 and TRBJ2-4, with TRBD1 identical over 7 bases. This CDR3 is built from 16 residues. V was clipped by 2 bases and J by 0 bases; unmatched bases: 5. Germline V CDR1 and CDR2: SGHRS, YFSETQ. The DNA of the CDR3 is TGCGCCAGCAGCTTCGGACAGGCCCTAGCCAAAAACATTCAGTACTTC. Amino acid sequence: CASSFGQALAKNIQYF.

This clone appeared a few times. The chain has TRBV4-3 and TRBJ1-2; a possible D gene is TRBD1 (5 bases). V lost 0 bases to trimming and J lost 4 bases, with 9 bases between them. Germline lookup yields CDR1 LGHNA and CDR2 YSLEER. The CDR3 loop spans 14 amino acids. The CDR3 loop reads CASSQDGAPYGYTF. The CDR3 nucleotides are TGCGCCAGCAGCCAAGATGGGGCCCCCTATGGCTACACCTTC.

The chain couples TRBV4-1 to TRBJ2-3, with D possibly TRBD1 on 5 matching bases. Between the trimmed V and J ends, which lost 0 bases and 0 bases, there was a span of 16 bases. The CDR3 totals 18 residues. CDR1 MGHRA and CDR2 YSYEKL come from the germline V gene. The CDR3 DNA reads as TGCGCCAGCAGCCAAGACAGGGCAGGCTCAACTAGCACAGATACGCAGTATTTT. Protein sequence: CASSQDRAGSTSTDTQYF.

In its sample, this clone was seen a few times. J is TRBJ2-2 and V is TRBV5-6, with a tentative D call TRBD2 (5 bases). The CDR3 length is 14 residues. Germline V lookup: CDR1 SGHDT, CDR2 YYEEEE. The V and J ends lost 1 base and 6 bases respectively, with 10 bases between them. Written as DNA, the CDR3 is TGTGCCAGCAGCTTGATTTCGAGGGCCGGGGAGCTGTTTTTT. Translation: CASSLISRAGELFF.

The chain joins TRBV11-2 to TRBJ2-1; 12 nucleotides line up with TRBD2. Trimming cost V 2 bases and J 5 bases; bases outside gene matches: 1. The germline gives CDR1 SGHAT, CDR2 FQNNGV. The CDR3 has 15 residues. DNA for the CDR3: TGTGCCAGCAGCTTAACTAGCGGGGGGAACAATGAGCAGTTCTTC. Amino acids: CASSLTSGGNNEQFF.

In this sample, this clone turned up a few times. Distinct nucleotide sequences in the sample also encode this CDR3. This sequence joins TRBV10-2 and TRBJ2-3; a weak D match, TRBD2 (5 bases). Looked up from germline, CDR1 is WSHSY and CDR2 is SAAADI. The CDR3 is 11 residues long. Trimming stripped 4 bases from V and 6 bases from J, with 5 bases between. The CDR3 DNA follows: TGCGCCAGCAGTGTAGCGGATACGCAGTATTTT. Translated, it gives CASSVADTQYF.